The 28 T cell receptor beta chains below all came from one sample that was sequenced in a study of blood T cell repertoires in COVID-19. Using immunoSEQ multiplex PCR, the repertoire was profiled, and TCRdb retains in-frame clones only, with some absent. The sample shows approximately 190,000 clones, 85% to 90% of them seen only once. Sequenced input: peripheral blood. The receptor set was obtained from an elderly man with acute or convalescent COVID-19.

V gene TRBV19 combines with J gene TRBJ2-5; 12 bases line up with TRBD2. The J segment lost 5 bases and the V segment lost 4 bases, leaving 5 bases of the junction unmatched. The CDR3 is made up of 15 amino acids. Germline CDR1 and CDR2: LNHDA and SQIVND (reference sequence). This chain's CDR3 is CASSTTSGSLETQYF. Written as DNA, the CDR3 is TGTGCCAGTAGTACGACTAGCGGGAGCTTGGAGACCCAGTACTTC.

This CDR3 is CASSLVLGAQYF. The DNA for the CDR3 is TGTGCCAGCAGCTTGGTCCTGGGGGCGCAGTACTTC. The chain couples TRBV11-2 to TRBJ2-7; maybe TRBD1 (6 bases). V was shortened by 3 bases and J by 9 bases, with 12 bases between the two germline ends. Germline V gives CDR1 SGHAT, CDR2 FQNNGV. The CDR3 has 12 residues.

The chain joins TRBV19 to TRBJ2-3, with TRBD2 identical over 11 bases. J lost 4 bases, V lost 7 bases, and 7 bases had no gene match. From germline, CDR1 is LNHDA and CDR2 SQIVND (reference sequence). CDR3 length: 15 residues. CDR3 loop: CASTLAGGRADTQYF. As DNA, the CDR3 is TGTGCCAGTACCTTAGCGGGAGGGAGGGCAGATACGCAGTATTTT.

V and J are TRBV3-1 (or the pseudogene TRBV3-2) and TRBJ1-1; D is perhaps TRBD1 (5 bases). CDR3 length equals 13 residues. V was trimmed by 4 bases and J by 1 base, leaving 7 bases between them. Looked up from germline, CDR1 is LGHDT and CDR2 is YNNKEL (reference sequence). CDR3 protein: CASSRTGNTEAFF. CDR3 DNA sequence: TGTGCCAGCAGCCGAACAGGGAACACTGAAGCTTTCTTT.

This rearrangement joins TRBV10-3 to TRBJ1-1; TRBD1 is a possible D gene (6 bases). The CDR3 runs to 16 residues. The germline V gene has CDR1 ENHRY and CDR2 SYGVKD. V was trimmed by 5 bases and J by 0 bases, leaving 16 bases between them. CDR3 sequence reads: CAISLPTGNMNTEAFF. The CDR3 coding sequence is TGTGCCATCAGTCTACCTACAGGGAACATGAACACTGAAGCTTTCTTT.

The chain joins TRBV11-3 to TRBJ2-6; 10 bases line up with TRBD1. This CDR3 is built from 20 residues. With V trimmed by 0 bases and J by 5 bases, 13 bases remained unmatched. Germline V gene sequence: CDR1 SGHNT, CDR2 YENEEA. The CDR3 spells CASSLEAGTGALKWANVLTF. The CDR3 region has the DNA TGTGCCAGCAGCTTAGAGGCCGGGACAGGGGCCCTAAAGTGGGCCAACGTCCTGACTTTC.

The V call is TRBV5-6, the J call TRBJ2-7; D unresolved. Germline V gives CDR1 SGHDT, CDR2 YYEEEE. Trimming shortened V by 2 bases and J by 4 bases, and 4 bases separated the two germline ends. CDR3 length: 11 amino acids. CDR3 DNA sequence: TGTGCCAGCAGCTTCAGATACGAGCAGTACGTC. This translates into CASSFRYEQYV.

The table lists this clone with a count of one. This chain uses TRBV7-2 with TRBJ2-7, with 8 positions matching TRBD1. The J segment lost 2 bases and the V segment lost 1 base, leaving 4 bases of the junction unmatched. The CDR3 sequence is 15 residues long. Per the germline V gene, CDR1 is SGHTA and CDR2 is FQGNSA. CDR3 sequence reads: CASSLGQGRTYEQYV. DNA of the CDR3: TGTGCCAGCAGCTTAGGACAGGGGAGGACCTACGAGCAGTACGTC.

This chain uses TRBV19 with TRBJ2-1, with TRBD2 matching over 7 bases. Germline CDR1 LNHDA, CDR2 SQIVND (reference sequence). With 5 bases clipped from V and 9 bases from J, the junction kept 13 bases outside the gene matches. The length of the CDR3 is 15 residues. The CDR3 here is CASSLSGTLAGEQFF. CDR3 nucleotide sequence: TGTGCCAGTAGTCTGAGCGGGACCTTGGCCGGTGAGCAGTTCTTC.

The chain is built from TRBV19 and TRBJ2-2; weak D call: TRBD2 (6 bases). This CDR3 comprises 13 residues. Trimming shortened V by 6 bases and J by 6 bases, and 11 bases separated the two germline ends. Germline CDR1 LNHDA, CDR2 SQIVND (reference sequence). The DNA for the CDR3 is TGTGCCAGTAGACCGACGGGAGCCGGGGAGCTGTTTTTT. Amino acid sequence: CASRPTGAGELFF.

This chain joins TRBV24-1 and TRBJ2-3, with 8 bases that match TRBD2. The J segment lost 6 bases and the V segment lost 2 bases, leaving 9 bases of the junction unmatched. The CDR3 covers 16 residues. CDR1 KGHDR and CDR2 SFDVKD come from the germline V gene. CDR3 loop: CATSDSGAGVEDTQYF. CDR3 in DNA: TGTGCCACCAGTGATTCGGGAGCGGGAGTGGAGGATACGCAGTATTTT.

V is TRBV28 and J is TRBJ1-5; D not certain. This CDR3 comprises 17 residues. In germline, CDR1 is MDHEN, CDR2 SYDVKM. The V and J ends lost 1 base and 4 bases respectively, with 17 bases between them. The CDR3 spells CASSLSSSGAWNQPQHF. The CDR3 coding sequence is TGTGCCAGCAGTTTATCGAGTTCGGGTGCCTGGAATCAGCCCCAGCATTTT.

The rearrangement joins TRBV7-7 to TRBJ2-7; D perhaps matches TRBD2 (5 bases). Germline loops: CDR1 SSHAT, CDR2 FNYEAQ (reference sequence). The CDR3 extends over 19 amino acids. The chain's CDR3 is CASSLVRLALPPPSYEQYV. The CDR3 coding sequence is TGTGCTAGCAGCTTGGTCCGTCTAGCTCTTCCTCCCCCCTCCTACGAGCAGTACGTC.

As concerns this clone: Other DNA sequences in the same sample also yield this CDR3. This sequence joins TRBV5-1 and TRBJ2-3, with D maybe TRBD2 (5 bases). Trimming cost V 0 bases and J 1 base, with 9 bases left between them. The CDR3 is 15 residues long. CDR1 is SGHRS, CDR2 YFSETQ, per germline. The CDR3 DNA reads TGCGCCAGCAGCTTGGGGGGAGTCGGCACAGATACGCAGTATTTT. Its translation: CASSLGGVGTDTQYF.

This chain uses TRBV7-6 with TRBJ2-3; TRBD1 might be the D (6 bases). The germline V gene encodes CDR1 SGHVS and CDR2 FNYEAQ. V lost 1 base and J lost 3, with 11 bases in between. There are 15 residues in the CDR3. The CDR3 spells CASSLEYRATDTQYF. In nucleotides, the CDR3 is TGTGCCAGCAGCTTAGAATACAGGGCTACAGATACGCAGTATTTT.

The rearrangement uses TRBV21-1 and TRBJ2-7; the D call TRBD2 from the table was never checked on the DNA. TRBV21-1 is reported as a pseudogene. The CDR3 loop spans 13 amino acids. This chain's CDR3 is CASSRREEGEQYF. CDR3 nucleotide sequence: TGTGCCAGCAGTCGCCGGGAAGAGGGCGAGCAGTACTTC.

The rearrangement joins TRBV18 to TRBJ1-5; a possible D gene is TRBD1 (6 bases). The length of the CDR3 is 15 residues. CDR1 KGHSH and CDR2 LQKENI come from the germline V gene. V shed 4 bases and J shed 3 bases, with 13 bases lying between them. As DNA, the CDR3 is TGTGCCAGCTCACGCGAGGACAGCCCCAATCAGCCCCAGCATTTT. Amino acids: CASSREDSPNQPQHF.

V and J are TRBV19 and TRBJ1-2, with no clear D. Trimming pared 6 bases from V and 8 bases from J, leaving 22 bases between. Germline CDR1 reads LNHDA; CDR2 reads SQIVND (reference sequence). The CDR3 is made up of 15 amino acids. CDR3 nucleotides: TGTGCCAGTAGGGTTACCGTCGGGGTTTTATGGGGCTACACCTTC. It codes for CASRVTVGVLWGYTF. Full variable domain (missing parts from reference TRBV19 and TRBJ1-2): DGGITQSPKYLFRKEGQNVTLSCEQNLNHDAMYWYRQDPGQGLRLIYYSQIVNDFQKGDIAEGYSVSREKKESFPLTVTSAQKNPTAFYLCASRVTVGVLWGYTFGSGTRLTVV.

For the CDR3, the DNA is TGTGCCAGTGGGGGAGGTTACAATGAGCAGTTCTTC. Its translation is CASGGGYNEQFF. The chain is built from TRBV19 and TRBJ2-1; tentative D call: TRBD2 (6 bases). V dropped 8 bases and J dropped 4 bases, with 9 bases sitting between them. The germline gives CDR1 LNHDA, CDR2 SQIVND (reference sequence). CDR3 length: 12 amino acids.

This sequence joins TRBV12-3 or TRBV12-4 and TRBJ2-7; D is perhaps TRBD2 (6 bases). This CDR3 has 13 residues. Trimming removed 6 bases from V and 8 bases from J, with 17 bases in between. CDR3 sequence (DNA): TGTGCCAGCAGGGGACTTCCACCCGGACAGCAGTACTTC. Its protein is CASRGLPPGQQYF.

The CDR3 DNA sequence: TGTGCCAGCAGCCCCTTAGCAGGGAATGTGAACACTGAAGCTTTCTTT. Amino acid sequence: CASSPLAGNVNTEAFF. This sequence joins TRBV11-2 and TRBJ1-1; D might be TRBD1 (5 bases). The germline gives CDR1 SGHAT, CDR2 FQNNGV. Trimming left V 5 bases short and J 0 bases short, with 16 bases between. CDR3 length equals 16 residues.

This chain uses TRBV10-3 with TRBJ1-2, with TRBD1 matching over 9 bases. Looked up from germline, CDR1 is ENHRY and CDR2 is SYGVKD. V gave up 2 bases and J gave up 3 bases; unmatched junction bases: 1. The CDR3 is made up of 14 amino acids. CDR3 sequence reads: CAISETGGYYGYTF. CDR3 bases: TGTGCCATCAGTGAGACAGGGGGCTACTATGGCTACACCTTC.

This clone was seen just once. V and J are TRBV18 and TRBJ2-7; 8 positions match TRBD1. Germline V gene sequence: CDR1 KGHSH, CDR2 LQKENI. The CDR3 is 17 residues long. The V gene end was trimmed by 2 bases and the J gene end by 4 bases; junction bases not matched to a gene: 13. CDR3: CASSPAGGRRSIYEQYV. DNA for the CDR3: TGTGCCAGCTCACCAGCAGGGGGCAGACGCTCTATTTACGAGCAGTACGTC.

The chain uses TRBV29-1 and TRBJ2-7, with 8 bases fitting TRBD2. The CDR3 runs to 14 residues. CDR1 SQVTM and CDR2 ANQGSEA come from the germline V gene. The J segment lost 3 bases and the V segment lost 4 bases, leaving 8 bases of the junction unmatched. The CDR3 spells CSVGPGLGSYEQYF. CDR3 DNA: TGCAGCGTTGGCCCGGGACTAGGTAGCTACGAGCAGTACTTC.

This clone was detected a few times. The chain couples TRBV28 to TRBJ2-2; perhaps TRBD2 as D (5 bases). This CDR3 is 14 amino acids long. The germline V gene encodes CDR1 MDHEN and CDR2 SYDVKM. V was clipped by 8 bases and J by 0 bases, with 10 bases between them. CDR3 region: CASGDGTNTGELFF. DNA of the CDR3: TGTGCCAGCGGCGACGGGACGAACACCGGGGAGCTGTTTTTT.

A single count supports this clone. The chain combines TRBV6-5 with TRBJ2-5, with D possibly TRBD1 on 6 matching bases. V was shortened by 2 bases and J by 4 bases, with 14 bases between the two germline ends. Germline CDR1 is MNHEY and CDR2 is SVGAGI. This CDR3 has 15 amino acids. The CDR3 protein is CASSYDTTGGETQYF. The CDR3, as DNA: TGTGCCAGCAGTTACGATACGACAGGCGGAGAGACCCAGTACTTC.

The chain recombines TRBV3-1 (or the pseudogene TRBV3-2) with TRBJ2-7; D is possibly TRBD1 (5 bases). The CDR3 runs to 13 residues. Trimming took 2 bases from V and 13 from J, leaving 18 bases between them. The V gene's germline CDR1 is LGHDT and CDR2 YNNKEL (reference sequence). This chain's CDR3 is CASSQFITGDLYV. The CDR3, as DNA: TGTGCCAGCAGCCAATTTATAACAGGAGACCTTTACGTC.

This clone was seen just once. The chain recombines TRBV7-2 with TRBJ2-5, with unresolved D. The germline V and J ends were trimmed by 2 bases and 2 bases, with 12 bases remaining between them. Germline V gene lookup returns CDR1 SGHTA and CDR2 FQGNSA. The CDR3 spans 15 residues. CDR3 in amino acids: CASSLTYFRQETQYF. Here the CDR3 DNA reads TGTGCCAGCAGCTTAACCTACTTCCGGCAAGAGACCCAGTACTTC.